This is a list of T cell receptor beta chains from one sample in a study of cytomegalovirus exposure and HLA in healthy donors. Profiled with immunoSEQ multiplex PCR; TCRdb holds only in-frame clones, not every one. The sample contains 170,000 or so clones, about four fifths of which appear only once. The sequencing input was PBMCs. The receptors come from a woman aged 50 to 60 in good health and CMV-seropositive. Each CDR3 is given with its conserved first and last residue. A D gene is named only where the DNA matches it firmly. Clone size is stated in some rows and not others, as once, few, many or a class when expanded.

.,TRBJ2-7,TRBV7-2,TRBD2,CASRAGRANEQYF,TGTGCCAGCAGGGCCGGGAGGGCCAACGAGCAGTACTTC
once,TRBJ2-7,TRBV2,.,CASSETGYEQYF,TGTGCCAGCAGTGAAACAGGCTACGAGCAGTACTTC
.,TRBJ2-1,TRBV28,TRBD1,CASIQGSYNEQFF,TGTGCCAGCATACAGGGGTCCTACAATGAGCAGTTCTTC
.,TRBJ1-2,TRBV5-6,.,CASSYGQLGANYGYTF,TGTGCCAGCAGCTATGGACAGTTAGGAGCTAACTATGGCTACACCTTC
.,TRBJ1-3,TRBV18,TRBD1,CASSPSAGTGDGNTIYF,TGTGCCAGCTCACCCTCAGCGGGGACAGGGGATGGAAACACCATATATTTT
.,TRBJ2-7,TRBV18,.,CASSPRGGPTDEQYF,TGTGCCAGCTCACCACGGGGGGGGCCTACGGACGAGCAGTACTTC
.,TRBJ2-1,TRBV5-1,TRBD1,CASSLGQGGEQFF,TGCGCCAGCAGCTTGGGACAGGGGGGTGAGCAGTTCTTC
.,TRBJ2-3,TRBV28,TRBD1,CASSPLTGFGDTQYF,TGTGCCAGCAGTCCTTTGACAGGGTTCGGAGATACGCAGTATTTT
.,TRBJ1-5,TRBV6-5,.,CASSHTNNQPQHF,TGTGCCAGCAGCCACACAAACAATCAGCCCCAGCATTTT
once,TRBJ1-5,TRBV4-1,.,CASSQDGGYQPQHF,TGCGCCAGCAGCCAAGACGGGGGTTATCAGCCCCAGCATTTT
.,TRBJ2-5,TRBV7-9,.,CASSLVRERIQETQYF,TGTGCCAGCAGCCTTGTCAGGGAACGGATTCAAGAGACCCAGTACTTC
once,TRBJ2-3,TRBV14,.,CASSQEKGLDTQYF,TGTGCCAGCAGCCAAGAAAAGGGGTTAGATACGCAGTATTTT
.,TRBJ2-2,TRBV7-9,.,CASSALTAGRTGELFF,TGTGCCAGCAGCGCCCTGACGGCAGGGCGGACCGGGGAGCTGTTTTTT
few,TRBJ2-1,TRBV29-1,TRBD2,CSVRGVSYNEQFF,TGCAGCGTACGGGGGGTCTCCTACAATGAGCAGTTCTTC
.,TRBJ2-1,TRBV10-3,TRBD2,CAISEGPAGGNEQFF,TGTGCCATCAGTGAGGGGCCAGCGGGAGGTAATGAGCAGTTCTTC
once,TRBJ2-7,TRBV5-8,TRBD1,CASSPRDRAYEQYF,TGTGCCAGCAGCCCCCGGGACAGGGCCTACGAGCAGTACTTC
once,TRBJ2-5,TRBV6-5,.,CASSYSGETQYF,TGTGCCAGCAGTTACTCCGGTGAGACCCAGTACTTC
.,TRBJ1-6,TRBV7-8,.,CASSLEGITYNSPLHF,TGTGCCAGCAGCTTAGAGGGGATAACTTATAATTCACCCCTCCACTTT
.,TRBJ1-2,TRBV5-6,.,CASSLLQQNYGYTF,TGTGCCAGCAGCTTGCTACAGCAAAACTATGGCTACACCTTC
.,TRBJ2-5,TRBV11-2,TRBD2,CASSKLAGGEETQYF,TGTGCCAGCAGCAAATTAGCGGGGGGCGAAGAGACCCAGTACTTC
few,TRBJ1-1,TRBV28,.,CASSSGVQAEAFF,TGTGCCAGCAGTTCGGGCGTACAGGCTGAAGCTTTCTTT
.,TRBJ1-1,TRBV7-2,.,CASSFRGGDTEAFF,TGTGCCAGCAGCTTTCGCGGCGGGGACACTGAAGCTTTCTTT
.,TRBJ2-1,TRBV28,TRBD2,CASSPAGVLGVNEQFF,TGTGCCAGCAGCCCAGCGGGAGTCCTAGGGGTAAATGAGCAGTTCTTC
few,TRBJ1-4,TRBV15,TRBD1,CATTPRRTGDATNEKLFF,TGTGCCACCACCCCACGCCGGACAGGGGATGCAACTAATGAAAAACTGTTTTTT
.,TRBJ2-2,TRBV11-2,TRBD2,CASSSDDPGLAANTGELFF,TGTGCCAGCAGCTCCGACGATCCGGGACTAGCGGCTAACACCGGGGAGCTGTTTTTT
.,TRBJ1-2,TRBV20-1,.,CSAPSVSGYTF,TGCAGTGCCCCGAGTGTTTCGGGCTACACCTTC
.,TRBJ2-3,TRBV29-1,TRBD2,CSVGWGGTADTQYF,TGCAGCGTCGGCTGGGGGGGTACGGCAGATACGCAGTATTTT
.,TRBJ2-1,TRBV2,TRBD2,CASSEALLAGGPALPNEQFF,TGTGCCAGCAGTGAAGCGCTTTTAGCGGGAGGGCCAGCGCTCCCCAATGAGCAGTTCTTC
few,TRBJ1-4,TRBV15,.,CATSRGGGANEKLFF,TGTGCCACCAGCAGAGGAGGAGGGGCTAATGAAAAACTGTTTTTT
.,TRBJ2-5,TRBV5-1,TRBD2,CASGLLAGIQETQYF,TGCGCCAGCGGCCTGCTAGCGGGTATCCAAGAGACCCAGTACTTC
once,TRBJ2-2,TRBV28,.,CASTPAGFGAGRNTGELFF,TGTGCCAGCACCCCAGCAGGGTTCGGGGCGGGGAGGAACACCGGGGAGCTGTTTTTT
.,TRBJ1-6,TRBV5-1,TRBD1,CASSQGQGLSPLHF,TGCGCCAGCAGCCAGGGACAGGGGCTTTCACCCCTCCACTTT
.,TRBJ1-5,TRBV27,.,CASSLRVGVGPQHF,TGTGCCAGCAGTCTCCGGGTCGGAGTTGGGCCCCAGCATTTT
.,TRBJ1-1,TRBV5-1,.,CASSLGSGVTEAFF,TGCGCCAGCAGCTTGGGATCGGGAGTCACTGAAGCTTTCTTT
.,TRBJ1-3,TRBV5-6,.,CASSLLRKRDGNTIYF,TGTGCCAGCAGCTTGTTAAGGAAGAGGGATGGAAACACCATATATTTT
.,TRBJ1-1,TRBV7-9,.,CASSLDQRSEAFF,TGTGCCAGCAGCTTGGACCAGCGGAGTGAAGCTTTCTTT
.,TRBJ1-6,TRBV28,.,CASRAGASPLHF,TGTGCCAGCAGGGCAGGGGCTTCACCCCTCCACTTT
.,TRBJ2-6,TRBV28,.,CASSLGTSAGANVLTF,TGTGCCAGCAGTTTAGGGACATCAGCTGGGGCCAACGTCCTGACTTTC
.,TRBJ2-5,TRBV7-2,TRBD2,CASSSGGGSPETQYF,TGTGCCAGTTCCTCCGGGGGGGGGTCGCCAGAGACCCAGTACTTC
.,TRBJ1-1,TRBV7-9,.,CASSLSGGGTEAFF,TGTGCCAGCAGCTTATCGGGGGGGGGCACTGAAGCTTTCTTT
.,TRBJ2-7,TRBV5-4,.,CASSRGLGAYEQYF,TGTGCCAGCAGCCGGGGACTTGGCGCCTACGAGCAGTACTTC
.,TRBJ1-5,TRBV21-1,.,CASSDTGERSNQPQHF,TGTGCCAGCAGCGACACAGGGGAAAGGAGCAATCAGCCCCAGCATTTT
.,TRBJ2-2,TRBV28,TRBD1,CASSEAGTGASGELFF,TGTGCCAGCAGTGAAGCCGGGACAGGGGCTTCCGGGGAGCTGTTTTTT
.,TRBJ1-1,TRBV7-9,.,CASSQGGTEAFF,TGTGCCAGCAGTCAAGGGGGCACTGAAGCTTTCTTT
.,TRBJ1-2,TRBV28,TRBD1,CASSFSGTENYGYTF,TGTGCCAGCAGTTTCTCCGGGACAGAAAACTATGGCTACACCTTC
.,TRBJ2-1,TRBV10-2,TRBD2,CASSGLAGGGNEQFF,TGCGCCAGCAGTGGACTAGCGGGGGGCGGAAATGAGCAGTTCTTC
.,TRBJ2-7,TRBV2,.,CATGGGREQYF,TGTGCCACCGGTGGAGGTCGGGAGCAGTACTTC
.,TRBJ1-1,TRBV19,.,CASRDGSRLNTEAFF,TGTGCCAGTAGGGATGGGTCCAGGCTGAACACTGAAGCTTTCTTT
.,TRBJ2-1,TRBV19,TRBD2,CASGETSGTYNEQFF,TGTGCCAGTGGGGAAACTAGCGGAACTTACAATGAGCAGTTCTTC
.,TRBJ1-1,TRBV27,TRBD1,CASSSLQGVTEAFF,TGTGCCAGCAGTTCTCTACAGGGGGTCACTGAAGCTTTCTTT
few,TRBJ2-7,TRBV9,.,CASSVGLAGHYEQYF,TGTGCCAGCAGCGTAGGTTTGGCAGGCCACTACGAGCAGTACTTC
.,TRBJ2-7,TRBV7-9,.,CSSSLRGTARSYEQYF,TGTTCCAGCAGCTTAAGGGGGACGGCGCGCTCCTACGAGCAGTACTTC
.,TRBJ2-5,TRBV9,TRBD1,CASSVGTVNQETQYF,TGTGCCAGCAGCGTCGGGACAGTAAACCAAGAGACCCAGTACTTC
.,TRBJ2-7,TRBV15,.,CATSSVYEQYF,TGTGCCACCAGCAGCGTTTACGAGCAGTACTTC